This T cell receptor beta chain comes out of a study of blood T cells in healthy people across ages. A J-beta primer mix and a sample-barcoded 5' primer were used in a second PCR of about 7 to 12 cycles. TCRdb independently ran MiXCR on the 5' RACE reads; one entry per CDR3 protein. The sample has approximately 1,000,000 distinct CDR3 sequences; around 43% are singletons. Each donor was a healthy Caucasian individual from Russia, aged about 6 to 100. Every sample gave at least 5 micrograms of total RNA when it was extracted. A remark on this clonotype: Its antigen remains unidentified.

Study conclusions and caveats: There was a strong correlation between TCR beta diversity and naive T cell percentage. More naive CD4+ cells and higher diversity were found in long-lived than in aged donors.

V gave up 4 bases and J gave up 10 bases, with 17 bases separating them. The CDR3 has 14 residues. Germline loops: CDR1 LGHDT, CDR2 YNNKEL (reference sequence). The rearrangement links TRBV3-1 to TRBJ2-1, with D perhaps TRBD2 (6 bases). The sequence came from a woman in her sixties in good health. Source material: blood. The CDR3 coding sequence is TGTGCCAGCAGCCCAAGACCCGGGAGCGGGGAGCAGTTCTTC. Protein product: CASSPRPGSGEQFF.